The rows below give T cell receptor beta chains drawn from one sample of a study of OX40 agonist ivuxolimab in advanced cancers. The protocol was immunoSEQ multiplex PCR, while the TCRdb copy is restricted to in-frame clones and leaves out a portion. The sample yields about 86,000 clones, around 90% seen once. Sequencing used CD4+ or CD8+ T cells sorted from blood, obtained in a trial of the OX40 agonist ivuxolimab. The receptors derive from an adult with an advanced solid tumor such as melanoma, head and neck, liver or kidney cancer. Each CDR3 is given with its conserved first and last residue. Each record gives: J gene, V gene, clone size, CDR3 length, D gene, CDR3 DNA, CDR3 protein. A D gene is named only where the DNA matches it firmly. Part of the rows lack a size; the others show once, few, many or a class for expanded clones.

>TRBJ2-1|TRBV6-5|-|15|TRBD2
TGTGCCAGCAGACCCAGCGGGAGGGGTTACAATGAGCAGTTCTTC
CASRPSGRGYNEQFF
>TRBJ2-7|TRBV12-5|once|14|-
TGTGCTAGTGGTTTGGTACCTAATAACTACGAGCAGTACTTC
CASGLVPNNYEQYF
>TRBJ2-7|TRBV4-1|once|14|-
TGCGCCAGCAGCCAAGGACTGGGTTCCTACGAGCAGTACTTC
CASSQGLGSYEQYF
>TRBJ1-3|TRBV4-1|-|18|-
TGCGCCAGCAGCCAAGATTTTATGGGGGGCCGAGTAGGAAACACCATATATTTT
CASSQDFMGGRVGNTIYF
>TRBJ2-1|TRBV7-6|-|17|TRBD2
TGTGCCAGCAGCTATAGGGGGACTAGCGGCTCCTACAATGAGCAGTTCTTC
CASSYRGTSGSYNEQFF
>TRBJ2-3|TRBV11-2|-|14|-
TGTGCCAGCAGGCCCGGGCCCTACACAGATACGCAGTATTTT
CASRPGPYTDTQYF
>TRBJ2-1|TRBV27|-|13|-
TGTGCCAGCAGTTTATCCCGCCGGAATGAGCAGTTCTTC
CASSLSRRNEQFF
>TRBJ2-1|TRBV27|-|19|TRBD2
TGTGCCAGCAGTCAGACTAGCGGGAGTACTAAAAGCTCCTACAATGAGCAGTTCTTC
CASSQTSGSTKSSYNEQFF
>TRBJ1-1|TRBV14|-|18|TRBD1
TGTGCCAGCAGCCAAGCCAAGGACAGGGGATTCCTGGACACTGAAGCTTTCTTT
CASSQAKDRGFLDTEAFF
>TRBJ2-7|TRBV5-4|-|13|-
TGTGCCAGCACCCCTGGAGGGGCCGACGAGCAGTACTTC
CASTPGGADEQYF
>TRBJ2-3|TRBV2|-|17|-
TGTGCCAGCAGCCCCACTGGCTCTGGGGGGGCCACAGATACGCAGTATTTT
CASSPTGSGGATDTQYF
>TRBJ1-5|TRBV27|-|17|TRBD1
TGTGCCAGCAGTTTTTCGGGGGACAGGCCTTACAATCAGCCCCAGCATTTT
CASSFSGDRPYNQPQHF
>TRBJ2-7|TRBV13|-|15|-
TGTGCCAGCATTACAGCCCGGGAGCCAACCTACGAGCAGTACTTC
CASITAREPTYEQYF
>TRBJ1-5|TRBV5-1|once|16|TRBD1
TGCGCCAGCAGCTTGGATGGGACAGGGCGCAATCAGCCCCAGCATTTT
CASSLDGTGRNQPQHF
>TRBJ2-7|TRBV6-5|-|15|TRBD2
TGTGCCAGCAGGCTGACTAGCGGGGTGTCCGACGAGCAGTACTTC
CASRLTSGVSDEQYF
>TRBJ2-2|TRBV4-1|-|15|-
TGCGCCAGCAGCCAAGGGAGATTGAGCACCGGGGAGCTGTTTTTT
CASSQGRLSTGELFF
>TRBJ1-4|TRBV5-8|once|13|-
TGTGCCAGCAGCCGCAGGGGAAGGGAAAAACTGTTTTTT
CASSRRGREKLFF
>TRBJ2-1|TRBV5-1|once|14|-
TGCGCCACTAGACGGGACCCACTATACAATGAGCAGTTCTTC
CATRRDPLYNEQFF
>TRBJ2-7|TRBV10-3|-|14|TRBD1
TGTGCCATCAGTGAAGCAGGGGGCTCCTACGAGCAGTACTTC
CAISEAGGSYEQYF
>TRBJ1-1|TRBV27|-|15|TRBD1
TGTGCCAGCAGTCCGGAACAGGGGGCGAACACTGAAGCTTTCTTT
CASSPEQGANTEAFF
>TRBJ2-5|TRBV2|-|10|-
TGTGCCAGCAGTGAGCAGACCCAGTACTTC
CASSEQTQYF
>TRBJ2-2|TRBV7-2|-|19|TRBD2
TGTGCCAGCAGCTTAGGAATGATACTAGCGGGATGGAACACCGGGGAGCTGTTTTTT
CASSLGMILAGWNTGELFF
>TRBJ2-3|TRBV30|-|11|-
TGTGCCTGGGGCATGACAGATACGCAGTATTTT
CAWGMTDTQYF
>TRBJ2-6|TRBV11-2|-|14|-
TGTGCCAGTAAGCTGAGCTCTGGGGCCAACGTCCTGACTTTC
CASKLSSGANVLTF
>TRBJ1-2|TRBV19|few|14|-
TGTGCCAGTAATTTATTGGAAGGGTCCTATGGCTACACCTTC
CASNLLEGSYGYTF
>TRBJ1-1|TRBV19|-|10|-
TGTGCCAGTCGGGGGCTAATGGCTTTCTTT
CASRGLMAFF
>TRBJ2-7|TRBV15|-|13|-
TGTGCCACCAGACTCCCGCTCTCCTACGAGCAGTACTTC
CATRLPLSYEQYF
>TRBJ1-5|TRBV27|-|13|-
TGTGCCAGCAGTTGGGGCCCCAATCAGCCCCAGCATTTT
CASSWGPNQPQHF
>TRBJ2-5|TRBV29-1|few|12|-
TGCAGCGTTGGCATCTTGCAAGAGACCCAGTACTTC
CSVGILQETQYF
>TRBJ2-1|TRBV14|-|15|-
TGTGCCAGCAGCCAATTTACGGGGATACGGGTCGAGCAGTTCTTC
CASSQFTGIRVEQFF
>TRBJ1-2|TRBV4-1|many|13|TRBD1
TGCGCCAGCAGCCCGACAGGGAGCTATGGCTACACCTTC
CASSPTGSYGYTF
>TRBJ2-7|TRBV14|-|13|-
TGTGCCAGCAGCCAAGATACAGCTGGCGAGCAGTACTTC
CASSQDTAGEQYF